These 13 T cell receptor beta chains share one sample of origin, sequenced in a study of blood T cell repertoires in COVID-19. The protocol was immunoSEQ multiplex PCR, while the TCRdb copy is restricted to in-frame clones and leaves out a portion. The sample has approximately 300,000 clones, 85% to 90% seen once. The sequencing input was PBMCs or T cells enriched from blood (not recorded which). These receptors came from a woman younger than 30 who had recovered from COVID-19.

This chain links TRBV2 with TRBJ1-1, with D tentatively TRBD1 (6 bases). CDR1 and CDR2 from the germline V gene are SNHLY and FYNNEI. There are 15 residues in the CDR3. The V end was cut by 6 bases, the J end by 4 bases, with 18 bases between. DNA for the CDR3: TGTGCCAGCAGGGGATCCAGGGGTGGTGGCACTGAAGCTTTCTTT. Amino acid sequence: CASRGSRGGGTEAFF.

The J gene is TRBJ2-5, the V gene TRBV20-1; 10 positions agree with TRBD2. From germline, CDR1 is DFQATT and CDR2 SNEGSKA (reference sequence). The ends lost 3 bases at V and 4 bases at J; junction bases unmatched: 5. The CDR3 has 14 amino acids. CDR3 DNA: TGCAGTGCTAGTACGTCTAGCGGGAGAGAGACCCAGTACTTC. It yields the protein CSASTSSGRETQYF.

This chain links TRBV19 with TRBJ2-1; D is undetermined. The germline V gene has CDR1 LNHDA and CDR2 SQIVND (reference sequence). The germline V and J ends were trimmed by 7 bases and 0 bases, with 10 bases remaining between them. The CDR3 loop spans 14 amino acids. CDR3 nucleotide sequence: TGTGCCAGTACGACTTCTACCTCCTACAATGAGCAGTTCTTC. This gives the protein CASTTSTSYNEQFF.

V gene TRBV27 combines with J gene TRBJ1-5, with TRBD1 matching 7 bases. With V trimmed by 6 bases and J by 2 bases, 13 bases remained unmatched. The CDR3 loop spans 17 amino acids. Germline values: CDR1 MNHEY, CDR2 SMNVEV (reference sequence). Here the CDR3 reads CASSQSLLGGGNQPQHF. The CDR3 coding sequence is TGTGCCAGCAGCCAGAGCCTTTTAGGGGGCGGCAATCAGCCCCAGCATTTT.

The chain is built from TRBV9 and TRBJ2-2; TRBD2 matches at 8 bases. The CDR3 spans 15 residues. CDR1 SGDLS and CDR2 YYNGEE come from the germline V gene. Trimming removed 4 bases from V and 5 bases from J; junction bases left unmatched: 7. The CDR3: CASSPVPGGTGELFF. CDR3 DNA: TGTGCCAGCAGCCCAGTCCCGGGAGGGACCGGGGAGCTGTTTTTT. Full variable domain (remainder filled in from reference TRBV9 and TRBJ2-2): DSGVTQTPKHLITATGQRVTLRCSPRSGDLSVYWYQQSLDQGLQFLIQYYNGEERAKGNILERFSAQQFPDLHSELNLSSLELGDSALYFCASSPVPGGTGELFFGEGSRLTVL.

The rearrangement links TRBV14 to TRBJ2-3; perhaps TRBD1 as D (5 bases). The ends were cut back, 1 base at V and 2 bases at J, with 16 bases in the middle. CDR1 and CDR2 (germline): SGHDN, FVKESK. This CDR3 has 17 residues. The CDR3 loop reads CASSQVRSTDNTDTQYF. CDR3 sequence (DNA): TGTGCCAGCAGCCAAGTAAGGTCGACAGACAACACAGATACGCAGTATTTT.

The chain couples TRBV6-1 to TRBJ1-2; TRBD1 matches at 8 bases. Germline V gives CDR1 MNHNS, CDR2 SASEGT. The CDR3 covers 15 residues. The J segment lost 4 bases and the V segment lost 4 bases, leaving 8 bases of the junction unmatched. The CDR3, as DNA: TGTGCCAGCAGTGCCCGAAGACAGGGGAGCTATGGCTACACCTTC. It codes for CASSARRQGSYGYTF.

The chain carries TRBV9 and TRBJ2-1; the D is unclear. From germline, CDR1 is SGDLS and CDR2 YYNGEE. The V end was cut by 0 bases, the J end by 7 bases, with 5 bases between. This CDR3 contains 12 residues. CDR3 sequence: CASSVVANEQFF. The CDR3 DNA is TGTGCCAGCAGCGTAGTTGCGAATGAGCAGTTCTTC.

This rearrangement joins TRBV19 to TRBJ1-3, with TRBD1 as a possible D gene (6 bases). Per the germline V gene, CDR1 is LNHDA and CDR2 is SQIVND (reference sequence). There are 16 residues in the CDR3. Trimming cost V 4 bases and J 3 bases, with 16 bases left between them. In DNA, the CDR3 is TGTGCCAGTAGTAACAAGCTGGGGGCATTTGGAAACACCATATATTTT. Amino acids: CASSNKLGAFGNTIYF.

In DNA form, the CDR3 reads TGCGCCAGCAGCGACGGGGGGGCTGAGAATGAGCAGTTCTTC. Translation: CASSDGGAENEQFF. This chain joins TRBV5-1 and TRBJ2-1; 8 bases align to TRBD2. The CDR3 has 14 residues. Germline-derived CDR1 and CDR2 are SGHRS and YFSETQ. The V gene end was trimmed by 4 bases and the J gene end by 7 bases; junction bases not matched to a gene: 7.

The chain recombines TRBV6-1 with TRBJ1-2, with 8 bases that match TRBD1. Germline V lookup: CDR1 MNHNS, CDR2 SASEGT. The CDR3 covers 17 residues. V trimming: 1 base; J trimming: 4 bases; junction bases outside the gene matches: 11. CDR3 bases: TGTGCCAGCAGTGAAGTCCGGACAGGGCGTGGGGCCTATGGCTACACCTTC. Its protein is CASSEVRTGRGAYGYTF.

The chain joins TRBV2 to TRBJ1-2; D not certain. Deletions cut 5 bases from V and 5 bases from J, with 21 bases between. The germline gives CDR1 SNHLY, CDR2 FYNNEI. CDR3 length: 16 residues. CDR3 sequence reads: CASSPVPGGSGYGYTF. The CDR3 DNA follows: TGTGCCAGCAGTCCGGTGCCGGGAGGGTCTGGATATGGCTACACCTTC.

The gene calls are TRBV4-1 and TRBJ1-1; 7 bases are shared with TRBD1. V shed 4 bases and J 4 bases; nucleotides not matched to a gene: 9. Germline V gene data show CDR1 as MGHRA and CDR2 as YSYEKL. The CDR3 has 15 residues. The CDR3 spells CASSPVQGSPTEAFF. The CDR3, as DNA: TGCGCCAGCAGCCCCGTACAGGGGTCACCCACTGAAGCTTTCTTT.